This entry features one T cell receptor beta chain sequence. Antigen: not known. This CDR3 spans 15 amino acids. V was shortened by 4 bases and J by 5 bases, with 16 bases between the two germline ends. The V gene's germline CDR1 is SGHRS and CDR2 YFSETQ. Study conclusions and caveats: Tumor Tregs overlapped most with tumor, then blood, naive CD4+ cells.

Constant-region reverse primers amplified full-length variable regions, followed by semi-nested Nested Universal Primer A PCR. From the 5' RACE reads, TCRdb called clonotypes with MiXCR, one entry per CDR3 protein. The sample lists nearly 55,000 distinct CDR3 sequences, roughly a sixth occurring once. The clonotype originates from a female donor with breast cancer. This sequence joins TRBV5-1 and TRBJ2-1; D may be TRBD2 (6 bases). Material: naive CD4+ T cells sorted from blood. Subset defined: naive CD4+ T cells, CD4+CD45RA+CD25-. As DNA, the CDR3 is TGCGCCAGCAGCCCCAGGGCTAGCGTAAACAATGAGCAGTTCTTC. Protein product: CASSPRASVNNEQFF.